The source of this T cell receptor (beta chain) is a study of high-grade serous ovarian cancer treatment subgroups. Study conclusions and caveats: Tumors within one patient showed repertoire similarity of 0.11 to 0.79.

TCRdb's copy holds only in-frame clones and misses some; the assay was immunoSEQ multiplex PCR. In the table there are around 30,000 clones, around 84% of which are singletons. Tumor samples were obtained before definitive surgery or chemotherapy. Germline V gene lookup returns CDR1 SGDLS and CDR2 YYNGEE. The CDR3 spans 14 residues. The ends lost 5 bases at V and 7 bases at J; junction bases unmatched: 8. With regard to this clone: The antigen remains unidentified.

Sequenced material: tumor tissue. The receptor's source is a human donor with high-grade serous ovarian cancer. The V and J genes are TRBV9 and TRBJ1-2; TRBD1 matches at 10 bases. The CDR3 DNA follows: TGTGCCAGCAGAGCCCCGGGACAGGGGACTGGCTACACCTTC. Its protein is CASRAPGQGTGYTF.